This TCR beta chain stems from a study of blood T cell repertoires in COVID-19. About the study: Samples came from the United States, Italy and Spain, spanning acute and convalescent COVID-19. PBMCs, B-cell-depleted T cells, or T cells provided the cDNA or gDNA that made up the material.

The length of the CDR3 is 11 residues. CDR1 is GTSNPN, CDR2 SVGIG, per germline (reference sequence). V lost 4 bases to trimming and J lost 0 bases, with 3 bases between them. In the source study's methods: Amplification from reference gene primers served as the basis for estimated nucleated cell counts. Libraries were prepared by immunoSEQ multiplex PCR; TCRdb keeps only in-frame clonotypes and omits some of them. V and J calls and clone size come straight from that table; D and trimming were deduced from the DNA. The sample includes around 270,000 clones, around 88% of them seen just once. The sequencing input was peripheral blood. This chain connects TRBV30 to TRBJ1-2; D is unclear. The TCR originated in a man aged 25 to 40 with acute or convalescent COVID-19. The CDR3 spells CAWITNYGYTF. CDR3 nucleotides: TGTGCCTGGATAACTAACTATGGCTACACCTTC.